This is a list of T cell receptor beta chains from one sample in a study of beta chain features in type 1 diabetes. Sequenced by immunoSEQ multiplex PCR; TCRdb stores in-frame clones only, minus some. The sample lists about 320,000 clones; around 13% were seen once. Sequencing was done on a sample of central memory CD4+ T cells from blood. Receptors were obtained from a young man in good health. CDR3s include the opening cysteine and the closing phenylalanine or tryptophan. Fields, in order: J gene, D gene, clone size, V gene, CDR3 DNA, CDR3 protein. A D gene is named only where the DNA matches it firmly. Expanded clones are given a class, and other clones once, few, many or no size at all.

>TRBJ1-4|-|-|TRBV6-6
TGTGCCAGCACCACCCCGGATCACCGGGAAAAACTGTTTTTT
CASTTPDHREKLFF
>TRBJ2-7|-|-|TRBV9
TGTGCCAGCAGTCAACCGGGACAGTCGCACGGGGGCTACTACGAGCAGTACTTC
CASSQPGQSHGGYYEQYF
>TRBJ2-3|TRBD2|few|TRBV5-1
TGCGCCAGCAGGGGAAGCGGGAGAGTTTCAGATACGCAGTATTTT
CASRGSGRVSDTQYF
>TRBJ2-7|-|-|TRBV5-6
TGTGCCAGCAGCTTGGCGGGGAATAAGGAGCAGTACTTC
CASSLAGNKEQYF
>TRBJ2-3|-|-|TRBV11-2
TGCGCCAGCAGCTCAGAATATACGCAGTATTTT
CASSSEYTQYF
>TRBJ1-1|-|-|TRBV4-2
TGTGCCAGCAGAAAAGGGGGGGCCACTGAAGCTTTCTTT
CASRKGGATEAFF
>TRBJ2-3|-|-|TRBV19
TGTGCCAGCGGGACGGGAAGAACAGATACGCAGTATTTT
CASGTGRTDTQYF
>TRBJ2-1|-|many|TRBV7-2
TGTGCCAGCAGCTCCCCCAGGTCGGTGGGGAACAATGAGCAGTTCTTC
CASSSPRSVGNNEQFF
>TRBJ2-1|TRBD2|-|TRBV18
TGTGCCAGCTCACCACCGACTAGCGGGAGATACAATGAGCAGTTCTTC
CASSPPTSGRYNEQFF
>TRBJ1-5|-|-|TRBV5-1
TGCGCCAGCAGCCCCGCGGGGGATAACAATCAGCCCCAGCATTTT
CASSPAGDNNQPQHF
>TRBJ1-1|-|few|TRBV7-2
TGTGCCAGCAGCTTAGGGACCATGAACACTGAAGCTTTCTTT
CASSLGTMNTEAFF
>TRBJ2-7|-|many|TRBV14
TGTGCCAGCAGCCCTCCGCGGCCGCCCTACGAGCAGTACTTC
CASSPPRPPYEQYF
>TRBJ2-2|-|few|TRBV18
TGTGCCAGCTCACCACTTAGCACCGGGGAGCTGTTTTTT
CASSPLSTGELFF
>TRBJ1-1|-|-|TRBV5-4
TGTGCCAGCAGCTTCGGGTTGAACACTGAAGCTTTCTTT
CASSFGLNTEAFF
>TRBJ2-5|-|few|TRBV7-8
TGTGCCAGCAGCTTACATTTCCCGCGGGATAAAGAGACCCAGTACTTC
CASSLHFPRDKETQYF
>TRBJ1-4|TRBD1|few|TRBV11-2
TGTGCCAGCAGCCCTGGACAGGGTCAAGAAAAACTGTTTTTT
CASSPGQGQEKLFF
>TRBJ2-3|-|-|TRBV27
TGTGCCAGCAGCCCCGCGTGGGAGTCAGATACGCAGTATTTT
CASSPAWESDTQYF
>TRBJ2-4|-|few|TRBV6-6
TGTGCCAGCAGTTACTCGGGACCTTGGGCCAAAAACATTCAGTACTTC
CASSYSGPWAKNIQYF
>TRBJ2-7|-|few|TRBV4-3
TGCGCCAGCAGCCAAGATCGGACGTACGAGCAGTACTTC
CASSQDRTYEQYF
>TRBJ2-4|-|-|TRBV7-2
TGTGCCAGCAGCTTAGGGGCAGGGATTCAGTACTTC
CASSLGAGIQYF
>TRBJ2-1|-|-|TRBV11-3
TGTGCCAGCAGCGAGCTTGGCTGGGGCAATGAGCAGTTCTTC
CASSELGWGNEQFF
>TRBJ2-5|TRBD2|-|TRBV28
TGTGCCAGCAGTTCTCAGGCTAGCGGACAAGAGACCCAGTACTTC
CASSSQASGQETQYF
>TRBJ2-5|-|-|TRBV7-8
TGTGCCAGCAGCCCCTCAGGACAAGAGACCCAGTACTTC
CASSPSGQETQYF
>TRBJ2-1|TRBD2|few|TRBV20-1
TGCAGTGCGGGACTAGGTTTTGAGCAGTTCTTC
CSAGLGFEQFF
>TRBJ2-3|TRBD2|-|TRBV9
TGTGCCAGCAGCGTTAGCGGGGGGGGGAGCACAGATACGCAGTATTTT
CASSVSGGGSTDTQYF
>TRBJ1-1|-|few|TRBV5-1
TGCGCCAGCAGCTTCCCTGGACAACCTAAAGCTTTCTTT
CASSFPGQPKAFF
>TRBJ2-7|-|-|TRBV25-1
TGTGCCAGCAGTGGACAGCGTACCTACGAGCAGTACTTC
CASSGQRTYEQYF
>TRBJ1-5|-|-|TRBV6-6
TGTGCCAGCAGTTACACACAGGGAAGCAATCAGCCCCAGCATTTT
CASSYTQGSNQPQHF
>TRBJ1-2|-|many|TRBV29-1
TGCAGCGCCGAGGCAGGGGCCTATGGCTACACCTTC
CSAEAGAYGYTF
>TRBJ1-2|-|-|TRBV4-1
TGCGCCAGCAGCCAAGATGGCCAGGACGATTATGGCTACACCTTC
CASSQDGQDDYGYTF
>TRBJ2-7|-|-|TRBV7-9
TGTGCCAGCAGCCTCCTACTGGGGGAGCAGTACTTC
CASSLLLGEQYF
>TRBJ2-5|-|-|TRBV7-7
TGTGCCAGCAGCAAAGACAGACAAGAGACCCAGTACTTC
CASSKDRQETQYF
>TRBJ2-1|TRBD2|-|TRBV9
TGTGCCAGCAGCGTAGGGTCCGCGGGAGCCTACAATGAGCAGTTCTTC
CASSVGSAGAYNEQFF
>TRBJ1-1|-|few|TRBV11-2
TGTGCCAGCAGCTTAGCGGCGGGCCCACCGGGAGCTTTCTTT
CASSLAAGPPGAFF
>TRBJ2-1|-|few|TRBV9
TGTGCCAGCAGCGTAGGAGGGTCTGGTGAGCAGTTCTTC
CASSVGGSGEQFF